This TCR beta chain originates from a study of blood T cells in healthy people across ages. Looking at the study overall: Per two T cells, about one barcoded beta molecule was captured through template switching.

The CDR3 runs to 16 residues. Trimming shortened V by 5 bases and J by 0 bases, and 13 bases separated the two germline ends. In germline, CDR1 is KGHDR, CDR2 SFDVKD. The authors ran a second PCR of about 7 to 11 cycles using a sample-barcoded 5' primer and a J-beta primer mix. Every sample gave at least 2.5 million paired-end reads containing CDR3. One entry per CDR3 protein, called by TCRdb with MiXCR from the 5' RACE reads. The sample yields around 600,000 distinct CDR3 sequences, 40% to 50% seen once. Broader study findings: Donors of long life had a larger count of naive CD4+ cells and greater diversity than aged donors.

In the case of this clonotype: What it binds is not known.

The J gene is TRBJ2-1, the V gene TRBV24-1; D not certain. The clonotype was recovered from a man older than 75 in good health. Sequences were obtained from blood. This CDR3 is CATSAPGESSYNEQFF. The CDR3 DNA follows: TGTGCCACCAGTGCCCCCGGCGAGAGCTCCTACAATGAGCAGTTCTTC.